Sequencing of this TCR beta chain was carried out in a study of T cell repertoires in cytomegalovirus infection. Only a few counts were recorded for this clonotype. Trimming shortened V by 5 bases and J by 1 base, and 11 bases separated the two germline ends. The CDR3 contains 14 residues. Germline V lookup: CDR1 KGHSH, CDR2 LQKENI. One entry per CDR3 protein, called by TCRdb with MiXCR from the reads. The table has 200,000 to 250,000 distinct CDR3 sequences, roughly an eighth seen once; the top ten hold roughly 1.7%. This sequence was found in a human donor in good health (CMV status not recorded). Some clones in this sample may be carry-over from other donors' samples. The sample consisted of PBMCs. This chain links TRBV18 with TRBJ1-1; possibly TRBD1 for D (5 bases). In DNA form, the CDR3 reads TGTGCCAGCTCATCGGGGGTGGCGAACACTGAAGCTTTCTTT. This codes for CASSSGVANTEAFF.